The 27 T cell receptor beta chains below all came from one sample that was sequenced in a study of control samples from healthy donors and cancer patients (TCRdb year 2020). Libraries came from the immunoSEQ multiplex PCR assay. Entries here come from immuneACCESS through TCRdb and include only in-frame sequences with V and J called. Some clones fail to appear in such tables; in the studies checked, an unresolved V gene covers under half of the shortfall, and the cause of the remainder is unknown. A total of 120,000 or so clones appear in this sample, roughly 90% of them only once. The top ten hold roughly 40% of the sample. Input material: blood. These receptors were obtained from a man over 45 in good health.

The gene calls are TRBV7-2 and TRBJ2-7, with TRBD1 identical over 7 bases. Germline V CDR1 and CDR2: SGHTA, FQGNSA. The CDR3 runs 15 residues. Trimming cost V 0 bases and J 0 bases; bases outside gene matches: 2. CDR3 sequence (DNA): TGTGCCAGCAGCTTAGCGACAGGGAACTCCTACGAGCAGTACTTC. This translates into CASSLATGNSYEQYF.

The chain is built from TRBV6-5 and TRBJ1-1; 7 positions match TRBD1. CDR1 and CDR2 (germline): MNHEY, SVGAGI. Unmatched junction bases numbered 7, after V lost 3 bases and J lost 0 bases. The CDR3 spans 16 residues. The DNA for the CDR3 is TGTGCCAGCAGTTATCCTACCGGGACAGTGAACACTGAAGCTTTCTTT. Translating it yields CASSYPTGTVNTEAFF.

This clone came up once. This chain uses TRBV25-1 with TRBJ1-1; 8 bases are a match to TRBD1. This CDR3 has 14 residues. After removal of 6 bases from V and 4 bases from J, the junction contained 7 bases not matched to a gene. Germline V lookup: CDR1 MGHDK, CDR2 SYGVNS. The CDR3 loop reads CASSITGGGTEAFF. The DNA for the CDR3 is TGTGCCAGCAGCATTACAGGGGGAGGCACTGAAGCTTTCTTT.

This clone came up a few times. The chain is built from TRBV6-5 and TRBJ1-5; the D gene is possibly TRBD1 (5 bases). V lost 0 bases to trimming and J lost 6 bases, with 12 bases between them. Germline V gene sequence: CDR1 MNHEY, CDR2 SVGAGI. The CDR3 spans 15 residues. This CDR3 reads CASSYSSGSGQPQHF. The CDR3 DNA reads as TGTGCCAGCAGTTACTCCTCAGGGTCGGGTCAGCCCCAGCATTTT.

V usage is TRBV19 and J usage is TRBJ1-1; D is undetermined. There are 13 residues in the CDR3. The V gene lost 6 bases and the J gene lost 4 bases, with 12 bases spanning the gap. Germline V gene data show CDR1 as LNHDA and CDR2 as SQIVND (reference sequence). This CDR3 is CASSPNRGTEAFF. In nucleotides, the CDR3 is TGTGCCAGTAGCCCGAACAGAGGCACTGAAGCTTTCTTT.

The CDR3 loop is CASSTYQPQGTEQYF. The CDR3 nucleotides are TGTGCCAGTAGTACCTACCAGCCCCAGGGTACCGAGCAGTACTTC. The V gene is TRBV19, the J gene TRBJ2-7; D possibly corresponds to TRBD1 (5 bases). There are 15 residues in the CDR3. V gave up 4 bases and J gave up 6 bases, with 19 bases separating them. Germline V lookup: CDR1 LNHDA, CDR2 SQIVND (reference sequence).

The rearrangement links TRBV7-8 to TRBJ2-7; 8 positions agree with TRBD1. V gave up 5 bases and J gave up 5 bases; unmatched junction bases: 8. Per germline, CDR1 SGHVS and CDR2 FQNEAQ. The CDR3 runs 14 residues. CDR3 nucleotide sequence: TGTGCCAGCAGCATCGGGACAGGTTCGCACGAGCAGTACTTC. Translated: CASSIGTGSHEQYF.

The chain links TRBV5-1 to TRBJ2-2; tentatively, D is TRBD2 (6 bases). CDR3 size: 15 residues. Germline CDR1 and CDR2: SGHRS and YFSETQ. The V end lost 5 bases, the J end lost 5 bases, and 16 bases lay between the germline ends. CDR3 loop: CASRPREERTGELFF. For the CDR3, the DNA is TGCGCCAGCAGGCCCAGGGAGGAAAGGACCGGGGAGCTGTTTTTT.

The chain has TRBV9 and TRBJ2-3, with D possibly matching TRBD1 (5 bases). The germline gives CDR1 SGDLS, CDR2 YYNGEE. V was shortened by 0 bases and J by 4 bases, with 15 bases between the two germline ends. The CDR3 has 16 residues. This CDR3 is CASSVAAGKDPDTQYF. CDR3 nucleotide sequence: TGTGCCAGCAGCGTAGCCGCAGGGAAGGATCCAGATACGCAGTATTTT.

The chain has TRBV4-2 and TRBJ2-7, with 15 bases that match TRBD2. The CDR3 is made up of 17 amino acids. Per germline, CDR1 LGHNA and CDR2 YNFKEQ. Losses at the gene ends were 1 base for V and 1 base for J; bases not matched to a gene: 2. CDR3 residues: CASSQGTSGGASYEQYF. CDR3 DNA: TGTGCCAGCAGCCAAGGGACTAGCGGGGGGGCGTCCTACGAGCAGTACTTC.

This chain joins TRBV2 and TRBJ1-3, with a tentative D call TRBD1 (5 bases). The CDR3 has 15 residues. With 9 bases removed from V and 0 bases from J, the gap between germline ends came to 15 bases. Germline CDR1 reads SNHLY; CDR2 reads FYNNEI. The CDR3, as DNA: TGTGCCAGTCTCTCCCTTGACAGCTCTGGAAACACCATATATTTT. Translating it yields CASLSLDSSGNTIYF.

This clone is deemed medium-sized. The rearrangement joins TRBV7-2 to TRBJ2-3; 7 positions match TRBD2. The CDR3 length is 16 residues. V trimming: 5 bases; J trimming: 7 bases; junction bases outside the gene matches: 15. CDR1 is SGHTA, CDR2 FQGNSA, per germline. CDR3 protein: CASSLTAGVSMYTQYF. The CDR3 DNA sequence: TGTGCCAGCAGCCTGACCGCGGGGGTCTCGATGTATACGCAGTATTTT.

This clone appeared a single time. The chain joins TRBV19 to TRBJ1-1; 7 bases map to TRBD1. Unmatched junction bases numbered 12, after V lost 5 bases and J lost 0 bases. This CDR3 is built from 17 residues. The germline gives CDR1 LNHDA, CDR2 SQIVND (reference sequence). CDR3 sequence reads: CASSDVTEDRLNTEAFF. CDR3 nucleotide sequence: TGTGCCAGTAGTGATGTCACAGAGGACAGGTTGAACACTGAAGCTTTCTTT.

The chain recombines TRBV6-5 with TRBJ2-6; D not certain. Trimming took 4 bases from V and 0 from J, leaving 10 bases between them. The germline gives CDR1 MNHEY, CDR2 SVGAGI. The CDR3 runs 16 residues. The CDR3: CASSFTVISGANVLTF. CDR3 sequence (DNA): TGTGCCAGCAGTTTCACGGTCATCTCTGGGGCCAACGTCCTGACTTTC.

The chain is built from TRBV7-8 and TRBJ2-5, with 10 bases fitting TRBD1. Germline CDR1 reads SGHVS; CDR2 reads FQNEAQ. CDR3 length equals 17 residues. Losses at the gene ends were 3 bases for V and 5 bases for J; bases not matched to a gene: 12. The CDR3 is CASSFAVTGGLGETQYF. The CDR3 DNA follows: TGTGCCAGCAGCTTCGCAGTGACAGGGGGCCTGGGGGAGACCCAGTACTTC.

V gene TRBV5-1 combines with J gene TRBJ2-7; D may be TRBD1 (5 bases). V was clipped by 7 bases and J by 3 bases, with 8 bases between them. Germline CDR1 SGHRS, CDR2 YFSETQ. CDR3 size: 11 residues. The CDR3 is CASATDYEQYF. In DNA form, the CDR3 reads TGCGCCAGCGCGACAGACTACGAGCAGTACTTC.

The CDR3 DNA reads TGTGCCAGCAGTGACCGGGGACAGGGGGCCTACAATGAGCAGTTCTTC. Translating gives CASSDRGQGAYNEQFF. The V gene is TRBV25-1, the J gene TRBJ2-1; 11 bases fit TRBD1. Germline CDR1 is MGHDK and CDR2 is SYGVNS. This CDR3 has 16 amino acids. Trimming cost V 3 bases and J 2 bases; bases outside gene matches: 3.

This chain uses TRBV24-1 with TRBJ1-1; D ambiguous. This CDR3 is 17 amino acids long. Germline CDR1 reads KGHDR; CDR2 reads SFDVKD. Trimming cost V 1 base and J 5 bases, with 19 bases left between them. CDR3: CATSDFSAALRGTEAFF. The CDR3 DNA reads TGTGCCACCAGTGATTTCTCGGCAGCGCTTCGAGGGACTGAAGCTTTCTTT.

The chain recombines TRBV10-3 with TRBJ1-3; D remains unclear. Germline V gene sequence: CDR1 ENHRY, CDR2 SYGVKD. The CDR3 has 15 amino acids. Trimming took off 4 bases at V and 2 bases at J, with 12 bases between the two ends. The CDR3 DNA reads TGTGCCATCAGTGCCGTGGGAGAGACTGGAAACACCATATATTTT. It encodes CAISAVGETGNTIYF.

The CDR3 region has the DNA TGTGCCAGCAATCTATACACCGGGGAGCTGTTTTTT. It encodes CASNLYTGELFF. The chain is built from TRBV12-3 or TRBV12-4 and TRBJ2-2; no firm D call. V was shortened by 7 bases and J by 3 bases, with 6 bases between the two germline ends. The CDR3 has 12 amino acids.

This sequence joins TRBV2 and TRBJ2-7, with D unclear. Germline V gives CDR1 SNHLY, CDR2 FYNNEI. Trimming stripped 8 bases from V and 3 bases from J, with 8 bases between. The CDR3 is made up of 11 amino acids. The CDR3, as DNA: TGTGCCAGCCTCGAGAGCTACGAGCAGTACTTC. It translates to CASLESYEQYF.

V gene TRBV27 combines with J gene TRBJ1-5; 10 nucleotides line up with TRBD1. The CDR3 sequence is 22 residues long. Germline V gene sequence: CDR1 MNHEY, CDR2 SMNVEV (reference sequence). Germline trimming cut 6 bases from V and 0 bases from J; bases unmatched to any gene: 23. The CDR3 DNA is TGTGCCAGCAGAGGCTGGGATCGACCGGGGACAGGGGCCCTGGATAGCAATCAGCCCCAGCATTTT. Its protein product is CASRGWDRPGTGALDSNQPQHF.

This clone showed up just a few times. This rearrangement joins TRBV6-5 to TRBJ1-3; no reliable D call. V gave up 10 bases and J gave up 6 bases, with 19 bases separating them. The CDR3 has 14 amino acids. CDR1 and CDR2 (germline): MNHEY, SVGAGI. The CDR3 loop is CATKASILENTIYF. In DNA form, the CDR3 reads TGTGCCACCAAGGCCAGCATCCTGGAAAACACCATATATTTT.

This chain's CDR3 is CASSPAGGEQPQHF. The DNA for the CDR3 is TGTGCCAGCAGCCCCGCAGGGGGCGAGCAGCCCCAGCATTTT. This chain connects TRBV3-1 (or the pseudogene TRBV3-2) to TRBJ1-5, with 8 positions matching TRBD1. CDR1 LGHDT and CDR2 YNNKEL come from the germline V gene (reference sequence). J gave up 7 bases and V 4 bases, and 6 bases lay outside the gene matches. The CDR3 is made up of 14 amino acids.

This clone was picked up one time. This rearrangement joins TRBV5-1 to TRBJ2-3; 7 bases align to TRBD2. V dropped 0 bases and J dropped 0; count of bases not matched to a gene: 4. Germline assignment: CDR1 SGHRS and CDR2 YFSETQ. This CDR3 region has 16 residues. CDR3 amino acids: CASSLGDYSSTDTQYF. The CDR3 DNA reads TGCGCCAGCAGCTTGGGGGACTACTCTAGCACAGATACGCAGTATTTT.

This chain connects TRBV5-6 to TRBJ1-1; possibly TRBD1 for D (5 bases). V was trimmed by 4 bases and J by 3 bases, leaving 13 bases between them. The CDR3 runs to 14 residues. Germline CDR1 reads SGHDT; CDR2 reads YYEEEE. CDR3: CASSLGTGDTEAFF. CDR3 bases: TGTGCCAGCAGCCTGGGGACCGGGGACACTGAAGCTTTCTTT. The full variable domain, in which reference TRBV5-6 and TRBJ1-1 provide the parts outside the CDR3, is DAGVTQSPTHLIKTRGQQVTLRCSPKSGHDTVSWYQQALGQGPQFIFQYYEEEERQRGNFPDRFSGHQFPNYSSELNVNALLLGDSALYLCASSLGTGDTEAFFGQGTRLTVV.

The rearrangement links TRBV25-1 to TRBJ2-5, with 9 positions matching TRBD1. Germline V gene data show CDR1 as MGHDK and CDR2 as SYGVNS. CDR3 size: 16 residues. V dropped 6 bases and J dropped 5; count of bases not matched to a gene: 13. The chain's CDR3 is CASRGRWGQGVETQYF. The CDR3, as DNA: TGTGCCAGCAGGGGCCGGTGGGGACAGGGCGTCGAGACCCAGTACTTC.